This TCR beta chain came from a study of monozygotic twins with inflammatory bowel disease. General observations from the study: Among twins, concordant and discordant pairs did not differ in repertoire similarity, possibly from limited power. With inverse Simpson as the measure, TCRbeta diversity was lower in IBD patients than in healthy co-twins.

With regard to this clonotype: Its antigen is unknown.

Staff drew a roughly 2.5 ml blood sample from each donor. Reanalyzing the 5' RACE reads, TCRdb keeps one entry per CDR3 protein, without DNA. This sample's table has about 450,000 distinct CDR3 sequences. Germline loops: CDR1 SGHNT, CDR2 YYREEE (reference sequence). The CDR3 is 13 amino acids. This clonotype originated in a human donor with ulcerative colitis or Crohn's disease, or a healthy co-twin of an affected twin (not recorded which). The chain recombines TRBV5-4 with TRBJ1-2; TCRdb gives TRBD1 as the D gene, but with no DNA this cannot be confirmed. What was sequenced was blood. CDR3 protein: CASSHGTVGGYTF.